Each of the 17 T cell receptor beta chains below was sequenced from the same sample in a study of OX40 agonist ivuxolimab in advanced cancers. Sequencing was performed with immunoSEQ multiplex PCR; in TCRdb, only in-frame clones are kept and a portion is missing. The sample records 42,000 or so clones, around four fifths being singletons. Specimen: CD4+ or CD8+ T cells sorted from blood, collected in a trial of the OX40 agonist ivuxolimab. The receptors derive from an adult with an advanced solid tumor such as melanoma, head and neck, liver or kidney cancer.

The chain uses TRBV13 and TRBJ1-5; 7 positions agree with TRBD1. Germline V gives CDR1 PRHDT, CDR2 FYEKMQ (reference sequence). V shed 4 bases and J 7 bases; nucleotides not matched to a gene: 7. This CDR3 is 14 amino acids long. CDR3 region: CASSYGTDPQPQHF. The CDR3 DNA is TGTGCCAGCAGCTACGGGACAGACCCCCAGCCCCAGCATTTT.

The genes are TRBV29-1 and TRBJ2-3; 12 nucleotides line up with TRBD2. Trimming took 4 bases from V and 2 from J; bases not matched to a gene: 4. CDR1 and CDR2 (germline): SQVTM, ANQGSEA. CDR3 length: 15 amino acids. Written as DNA, the CDR3 is TGCAGCGTTGCCGGACTAGCGGGGCTCACAGATACGCAGTATTTT. It translates to CSVAGLAGLTDTQYF.

The chain combines TRBV6-1 with TRBJ1-5; tentative D call: TRBD1 (5 bases). CDR3 length: 15 residues. V lost 7 bases and J lost 11, with 24 bases in between. Germline CDR1 MNHNS, CDR2 SASEGT. The CDR3 DNA reads as TGTGCCAGCATGCGACAGACACACCCCCTCGATGCCCAGCATTTT. This gives the protein CASMRQTHPLDAQHF.

CDR3 sequence reads: CATSSGDLSSYNEQFF. CDR3 nucleotides: TGTGCCACCTCAAGTGGGGACTTAAGCTCCTACAATGAGCAGTTCTTC. This sequence joins TRBV6-6 and TRBJ2-1; maybe TRBD2 (6 bases). The V gene lost 10 bases and the J gene lost 0 bases, with 19 bases spanning the gap. The CDR3 sequence is 16 residues long. The germline CDR1 and CDR2 sequences are MNHNY and SVGAGI (reference sequence).

The chain couples TRBV28 to TRBJ2-7; 11 nucleotides match TRBD2. This CDR3 region has 15 residues. Germline CDR1 MDHEN, CDR2 SYDVKM. V lost 3 bases to trimming and J lost 3 bases; unmatched junction nucleotides: 4. The CDR3 DNA reads TGTGCCAGCAGTTTGACTAGCGGGATTTTCTACGAGCAGTACTTC. It encodes CASSLTSGIFYEQYF.

This sequence joins TRBV28 and TRBJ2-7; tentative D call: TRBD2 (5 bases). CDR3 length equals 15 residues. Trimming removed 6 bases from V and 2 bases from J, with 17 bases in between. Germline-derived CDR1 and CDR2 are MDHEN and SYDVKM. The CDR3 nucleotides are TGTGCCAGCAGCGAATTAGCGTCACTTACCTACGAGCAGTACTTC. It translates to CASSELASLTYEQYF.

This chain links TRBV27 with TRBJ2-2, with 7 bases lining up with TRBD2. Germline CDR1 reads MNHEY; CDR2 reads SMNVEV (reference sequence). The CDR3 runs to 17 residues. V shed 7 bases, J shed 5 bases, and the junction held 16 bases outside the gene matches. CDR3 in amino acids: CASNRGPEERETGELFF. In nucleotides, the CDR3 is TGTGCCAGCAATCGGGGCCCCGAGGAGCGGGAAACCGGGGAGCTGTTTTTT.

The V call is TRBV5-1, the J call TRBJ2-7; D is tentatively TRBD1 or TRBD2 (5 bases each). CDR3 length equals 14 residues. V shed 3 bases and J shed 5 bases, with 15 bases lying between them. Germline V CDR1 and CDR2: SGHRS, YFSETQ. Here the CDR3 DNA reads TGCGCCAGCAGCTCCTGGGACCGGCTGGACGAGCAGTACTTC. Protein product: CASSSWDRLDEQYF.

This chain joins TRBV19 and TRBJ1-3; D is undetermined. Germline CDR1 LNHDA, CDR2 SQIVND (reference sequence). This CDR3 has 20 amino acids. V lost 6 bases, J lost 4 bases, and 31 bases lay in between. The CDR3 is CASRSNPQISAELPGNTIYF. CDR3 coding DNA: TGTGCCAGTAGATCTAACCCTCAGATCTCGGCAGAACTGCCCGGAAACACCATATATTTT.

This clone showed up just a few times. V gene TRBV7-6 combines with J gene TRBJ2-1; no clear D gene. The CDR3 is 14 amino acids. Germline V gives CDR1 SGHVS, CDR2 FNYEAQ. The V end lost 3 bases, the J end lost 3 bases, and 9 bases lay between the germline ends. CDR3 sequence reads: CASSFFGNYNEQFF. CDR3 in DNA: TGTGCCAGCAGCTTCTTTGGGAACTACAATGAGCAGTTCTTC. Supplemented by reference TRBV7-6 and TRBJ2-1, the full variable domain reads GAGVSQSPRYKVTKRGQDVALRCDPISGHVSLYWYRQALGQGPEFLTYFNYEAQQDKSGLPNDRFSAERPEGSISTLTIQRTEQRDSAMYRCASSFFGNYNEQFFGPGTRLTVL.

The chain carries TRBV7-6 and TRBJ2-7; D not certain. The ends were cut back, 1 base at V and 1 base at J, with 8 bases in the middle. The CDR3 is 14 residues long. Germline values: CDR1 SGHVS, CDR2 FNYEAQ. The CDR3 DNA follows: TGTGCCAGCAGCTTAGATGCGTCGTCCTACGAGCAGTACTTC. Its protein product is CASSLDASSYEQYF.

This rearrangement joins TRBV28 to TRBJ2-2; TRBD2 aligns across 8 bases. This CDR3 is built from 15 residues. Unmatched junction bases numbered 11, after V lost 8 bases and J lost 6 bases. Per germline, CDR1 MDHEN and CDR2 SYDVKM. The CDR3 is CASRKPGLGPGELFF. The CDR3 nucleotides are TGTGCCAGCCGCAAACCGGGACTAGGCCCCGGGGAGCTGTTTTTT.

V usage is TRBV5-1 and J usage is TRBJ2-7, with D perhaps matching TRBD1 or TRBD2 (5 bases each). CDR3 size: 15 residues. The germline V gene has CDR1 SGHRS and CDR2 YFSETQ. Trimming shortened V by 4 bases and J by 5 bases, and 19 bases separated the two germline ends. CDR3 bases: TGCGCCAGCAGCCTCCTCGAGAGGGGTTGGGACGAGCAGTACTTC. Its translation: CASSLLERGWDEQYF.

Remarks on this clone: The junction and the germline gene differ at one end; a read error may be behind it. The chain employs TRBV13 and TRBJ2-7; D gene uncertain. The CDR3 runs to 14 residues. Germline lookup yields CDR1 PRHDT and CDR2 FYEKMQ (reference sequence). In nucleotides, the CDR3 is TGCGCCAGCAGCCAAGATCTGTCGGCGACTGAGCAGTACTTC. It encodes CASSQDLSATEQYF. Combining the CDR3 with reference TRBV13 and TRBJ2-7 gives the whole variable domain AAGVIQSPRHLIKEKRETATLKCYPIPRHDTVYWYQQGPGQDPQFLISFYEKMQSDKGSIPDRFSAQQFSDYHSELNMSSLELGDSALYFCASSQDLSATEQYFGPGTRLTVT.

This clone occurred a few times. The rearrangement joins TRBV6-5 to TRBJ1-1; D is perhaps TRBD1 (6 bases). V lost 2 bases and J lost 5, with 9 bases in between. The germline V gene encodes CDR1 MNHEY and CDR2 SVGAGI. The CDR3 is 13 residues long. CDR3 region: CASSYTGATEAFF. As DNA, the CDR3 is TGTGCCAGCAGTTACACGGGGGCAACTGAAGCTTTCTTT.

This clone showed up just once. The V and J genes are TRBV28 and TRBJ2-7, with D possibly called TRBD1 or TRBD2 (5 bases each). In germline, CDR1 is MDHEN, CDR2 SYDVKM. V was pared by 7 bases and J by 4 bases, with 17 bases between. This CDR3 is built from 14 residues. CDR3 in DNA: TGTGCCAGCACCACCGGTGGGGGACCTTACGAGCAGTACTTC. It yields the protein CASTTGGGPYEQYF.

The CDR3 DNA reads TGTGCCAACGCCTGGGAGGGGCAGCTAGAGACCCAGTACTTC. Translating it yields CANAWEGQLETQYF. This chain connects TRBV21-1 to TRBJ2-5; TRBD2 is taken as the D call from the table, unchecked against the DNA. TRBV21-1 constitutes a pseudogene. This CDR3 is 14 amino acids long.